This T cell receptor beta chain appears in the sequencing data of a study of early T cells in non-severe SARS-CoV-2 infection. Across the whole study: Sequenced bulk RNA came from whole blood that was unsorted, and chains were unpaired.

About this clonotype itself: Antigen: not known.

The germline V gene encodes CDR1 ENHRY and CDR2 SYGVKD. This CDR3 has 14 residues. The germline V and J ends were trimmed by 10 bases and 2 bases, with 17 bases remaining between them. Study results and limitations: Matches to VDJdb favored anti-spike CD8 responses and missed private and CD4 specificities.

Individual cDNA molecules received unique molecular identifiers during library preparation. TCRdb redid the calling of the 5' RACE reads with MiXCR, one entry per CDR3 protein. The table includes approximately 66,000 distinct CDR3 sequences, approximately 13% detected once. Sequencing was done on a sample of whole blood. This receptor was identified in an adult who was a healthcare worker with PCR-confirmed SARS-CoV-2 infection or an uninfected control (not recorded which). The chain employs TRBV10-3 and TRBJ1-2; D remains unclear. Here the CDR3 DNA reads TGTGCCACGAGCAGGACCCAGGACAACTATGGCTACACCTTC. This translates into CATSRTQDNYGYTF.